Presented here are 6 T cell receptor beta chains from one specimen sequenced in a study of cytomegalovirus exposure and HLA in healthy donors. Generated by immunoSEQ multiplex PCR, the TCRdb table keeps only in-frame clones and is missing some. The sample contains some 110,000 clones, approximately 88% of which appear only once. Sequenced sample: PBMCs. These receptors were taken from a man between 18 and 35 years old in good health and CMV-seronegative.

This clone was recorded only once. In DNA, the CDR3 is TGTGCCAGCAGCCCTCAACAGGGCTTCCAAGAGACCCAGTACTTC. The encoded protein is CASSPQQGFQETQYF. The chain recombines TRBV14 with TRBJ2-5; a weak D match, TRBD1 (6 bases). The CDR3 consists of 15 residues. The V gene's germline CDR1 is SGHDN and CDR2 FVKESK. V was shortened by 4 bases and J by 1 base, with 13 bases between the two germline ends.

CDR3: CATSREGQSGYTF. CDR3 DNA sequence: TGTGCCACCAGCAGAGAGGGACAGTCGGGGTACACCTTC. The chain couples TRBV15 to TRBJ1-2; 7 bases match TRBD1. Germline CDR1 and CDR2: LNHNV and YYDKDF (reference sequence). The CDR3 totals 13 residues. V gave up 0 bases and J gave up 11 bases; unmatched junction bases: 6.

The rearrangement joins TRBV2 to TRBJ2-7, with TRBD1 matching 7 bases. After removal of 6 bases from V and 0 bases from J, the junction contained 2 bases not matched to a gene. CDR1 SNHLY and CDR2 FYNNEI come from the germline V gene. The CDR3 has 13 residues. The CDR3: CASRRDSSYEQYF. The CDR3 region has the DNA TGTGCCAGCAGAAGGGACAGCTCCTACGAGCAGTACTTC.

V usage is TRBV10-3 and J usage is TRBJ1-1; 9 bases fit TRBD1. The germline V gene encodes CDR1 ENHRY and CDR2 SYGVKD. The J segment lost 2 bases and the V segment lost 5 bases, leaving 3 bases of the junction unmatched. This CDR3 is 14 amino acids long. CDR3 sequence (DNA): TGTGCCATCAGTCCGGGACAGGGTAACACTGAAGCTTTCTTT. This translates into CAISPGQGNTEAFF.

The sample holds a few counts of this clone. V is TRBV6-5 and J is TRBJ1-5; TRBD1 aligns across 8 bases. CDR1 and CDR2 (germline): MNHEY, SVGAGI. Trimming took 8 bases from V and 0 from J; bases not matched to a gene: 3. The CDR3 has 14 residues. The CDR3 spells CASRQGISNQPQHF. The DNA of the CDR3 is TGTGCCAGCCGACAGGGGATTAGCAATCAGCCCCAGCATTTT.

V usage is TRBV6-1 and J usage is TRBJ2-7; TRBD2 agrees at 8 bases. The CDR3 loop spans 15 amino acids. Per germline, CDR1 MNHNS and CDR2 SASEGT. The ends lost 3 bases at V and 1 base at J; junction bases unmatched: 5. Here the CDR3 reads CASSDRAGESYEQYF. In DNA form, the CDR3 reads TGTGCCAGCAGTGATAGAGCGGGAGAGTCCTACGAGCAGTACTTC.